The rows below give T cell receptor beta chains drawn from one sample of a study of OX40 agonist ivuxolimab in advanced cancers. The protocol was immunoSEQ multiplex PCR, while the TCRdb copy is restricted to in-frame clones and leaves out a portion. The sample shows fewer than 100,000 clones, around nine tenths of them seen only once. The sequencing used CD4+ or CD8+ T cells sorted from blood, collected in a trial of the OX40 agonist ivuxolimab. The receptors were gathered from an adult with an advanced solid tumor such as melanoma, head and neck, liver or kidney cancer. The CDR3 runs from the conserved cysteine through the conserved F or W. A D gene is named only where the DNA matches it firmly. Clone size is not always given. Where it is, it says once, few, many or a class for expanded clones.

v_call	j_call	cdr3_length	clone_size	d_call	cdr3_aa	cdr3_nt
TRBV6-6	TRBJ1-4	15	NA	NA	CASSPAPGRNEKLFF	TGTGCCAGCAGTCCCGCCCCAGGGCGGAATGAAAAACTGTTTTTT
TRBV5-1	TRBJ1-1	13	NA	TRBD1	CASSLDRGTEAFF	TGCGCCAGCAGCCTGGACAGGGGCACTGAAGCTTTCTTT
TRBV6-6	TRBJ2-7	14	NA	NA	CASSGGQDTTKQYF	TGTGCCAGCAGTGGAGGTCAGGATACTACGAAGCAGTACTTC
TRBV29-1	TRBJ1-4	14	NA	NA	CSVELMQGNEKLFF	TGCAGCGTTGAACTAATGCAGGGGAATGAAAAACTGTTTTTT
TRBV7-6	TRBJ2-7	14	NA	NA	CASSLAGREDEQYF	TGTGCCAGCAGCTTAGCAGGCAGGGAAGACGAGCAGTACTTC
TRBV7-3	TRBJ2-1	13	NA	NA	CASSISTYNEQFF	TGTGCCAGCAGCATTAGCACCTACAATGAGCAGTTCTTC
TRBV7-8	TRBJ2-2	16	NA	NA	CASSLELVGSAGELFF	TGTGCCAGCAGCTTAGAACTAGTGGGATCCGCCGGGGAGCTGTTTTTT
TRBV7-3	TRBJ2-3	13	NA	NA	CASSLGLGDTQYF	TGTGCCAGCAGCTTAGGATTGGGAGATACGCAGTATTTT
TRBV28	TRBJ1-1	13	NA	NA	CASSSTSTGRAFF	TGTGCCAGCAGTTCAACGTCGACAGGTCGAGCTTTCTTT
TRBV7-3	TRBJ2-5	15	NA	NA	CASSLMGEYQETQYF	TGTGCCAGCAGCTTAATGGGGGAGTACCAAGAGACCCAGTACTTC
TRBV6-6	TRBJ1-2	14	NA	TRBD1	CASRWGQENYGYTF	TGTGCCAGCAGGTGGGGACAGGAGAACTATGGCTACACCTTC
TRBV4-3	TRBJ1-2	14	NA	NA	CASSQVESGHGYTF	TGCGCCAGCAGCCAAGTCGAGTCGGGGCATGGCTACACCTTC
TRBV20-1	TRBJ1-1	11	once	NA	CSAAGNTEAFF	TGCAGTGCCGCGGGGAACACTGAAGCTTTCTTT
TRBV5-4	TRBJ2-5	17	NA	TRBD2	CASTPSLRGGNQETQYF	TGTGCCAGCACCCCCAGTTTGCGGGGGGGCAACCAAGAGACCCAGTACTTC
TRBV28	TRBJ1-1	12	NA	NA	CATTTWNTEAFF	TGTGCCACCACGACCTGGAACACTGAAGCTTTCTTT
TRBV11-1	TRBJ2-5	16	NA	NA	CASSLVWGRNQETQYF	TGTGCCAGCAGCTTAGTTTGGGGCCGGAACCAAGAGACCCAGTACTTC
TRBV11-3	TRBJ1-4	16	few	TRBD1	CASSSQQGATIEKLFF	TGTGCCAGCAGCTCCCAGCAGGGGGCGACGATTGAAAAACTGTTTTTT
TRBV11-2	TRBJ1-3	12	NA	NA	CATRWTGNTIYF	TGTGCCACTCGTTGGACTGGAAACACCATATATTTT
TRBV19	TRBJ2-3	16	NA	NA	CASSIAARGATDTQYF	TGTGCCAGTAGTATAGCTGCCCGTGGTGCCACAGATACGCAGTATTTT
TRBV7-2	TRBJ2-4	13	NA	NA	CASSSGGGYIQYF	TGTGCCAGCAGCTCCGGAGGAGGGTACATTCAGTACTTC
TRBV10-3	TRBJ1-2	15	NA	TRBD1	CAITPGQGADYGYTF	TGTGCCATCACCCCGGGACAGGGGGCTGACTATGGCTACACCTTC
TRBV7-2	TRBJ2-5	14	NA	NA	CASSLAVGGGDQYF	TGTGCCAGCAGCTTAGCAGTGGGGGGCGGGGACCAGTACTTC
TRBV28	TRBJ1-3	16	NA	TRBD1	CASSSRQGSKGNTIYF	TGTGCCAGCAGTTCTCGACAGGGGAGTAAAGGAAACACCATATATTTT
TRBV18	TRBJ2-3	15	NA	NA	CASSPLGSGTDTQYF	TGTGCCAGCTCCCCTCTAGGGAGCGGCACAGATACGCAGTATTTT
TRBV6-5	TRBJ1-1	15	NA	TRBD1	CASRDRDRGNTEAFF	TGTGCCAGCAGGGACCGGGACAGGGGGAACACTGAAGCTTTCTTT
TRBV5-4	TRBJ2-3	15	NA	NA	CASSLAFQITDTQYF	TGTGCCAGCAGCTTGGCCTTCCAGATCACAGATACGCAGTATTTT
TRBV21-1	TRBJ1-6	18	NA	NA	CASSKVYKDGRYNSPLHF	TGTGCCAGCAGCAAAGTATACAAGGACGGCAGATATAATTCACCCCTCCACTTT
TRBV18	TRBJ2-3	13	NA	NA	CASSPTGTDTQYF	TGTGCCAGCTCCCCAACAGGCACAGATACGCAGTATTTT
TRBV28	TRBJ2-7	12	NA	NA	CASRGRSYEQYF	TGTGCCAGCAGGGGAAGGTCCTACGAGCAGTACTTC
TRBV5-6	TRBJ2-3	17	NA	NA	CASSWWTSGGAPDTQYF	TGTGCCAGCAGCTGGTGGACTAGTGGGGGGGCCCCAGATACGCAGTATTTT
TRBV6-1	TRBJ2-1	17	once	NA	CASSEEKEWGGLNEQFF	TGTGCCAGCAGTGAAGAAAAAGAGTGGGGGGGCCTCAATGAGCAGTTCTTC
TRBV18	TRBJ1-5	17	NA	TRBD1	CASSPPGQTISNQPQHF	TGTGCCAGCTCACCACCGGGACAGACTATTAGCAATCAGCCCCAGCATTTT
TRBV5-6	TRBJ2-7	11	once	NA	CASSSSGQQYF	TGTGCCAGCAGCTCGTCCGGACAGCAGTACTTC
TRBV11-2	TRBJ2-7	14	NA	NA	CASSKGQDPYEQYF	TGTGCCAGCAGCAAAGGGCAGGATCCCTACGAGCAGTACTTC
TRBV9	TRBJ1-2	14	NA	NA	CASSVGPTNYGYTF	TGTGCCAGCAGCGTGGGCCCCACTAACTATGGCTACACCTTC
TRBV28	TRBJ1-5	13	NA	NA	CAMQGGSNQPQHF	TGTGCCATGCAGGGTGGTAGCAATCAGCCCCAGCATTTT
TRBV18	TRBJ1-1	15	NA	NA	CASSIRTGGGTEAFF	TGTGCCAGCTCTATAAGAACGGGGGGAGGCACTGAAGCTTTCTTT
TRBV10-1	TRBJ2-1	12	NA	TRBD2	CASSESGGKGFF	TGCGCCAGCAGTGAGTCGGGAGGGAAAGGGTTCTTC
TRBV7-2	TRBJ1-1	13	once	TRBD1	CASSPRPGQEAFF	TGTGCCAGCAGCCCTAGGCCGGGACAGGAAGCTTTCTTT
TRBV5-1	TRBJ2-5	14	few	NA	CASTLAPRSETQYF	TGCGCCAGCACCTTGGCCCCTAGGAGTGAGACCCAGTACTTC
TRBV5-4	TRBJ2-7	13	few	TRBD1	CASSLYRGGEQYF	TGTGCCAGCAGCCTGTACAGGGGTGGTGAGCAGTACTTC
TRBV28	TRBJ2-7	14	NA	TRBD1	CASRPKTGQGEQYF	TGTGCCAGCAGGCCAAAGACAGGGCAAGGCGAGCAGTACTTC
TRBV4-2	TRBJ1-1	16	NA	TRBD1	CASSQEDRSLNTEAFF	TGTGCCAGCAGCCAGGAGGACAGGTCATTGAACACTGAAGCTTTCTTT
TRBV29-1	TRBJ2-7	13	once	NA	CSVEGARGYEQYF	TGCAGCGTTGAGGGGGCTAGGGGCTACGAGCAGTACTTC
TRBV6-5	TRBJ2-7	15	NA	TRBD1	CASSFDRVSSYEQYF	TGTGCCAGCAGTTTCGACAGGGTGAGCTCCTACGAGCAGTACTTC
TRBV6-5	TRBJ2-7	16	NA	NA	CASSYGARDGEGEQYF	TGTGCCAGCAGTTACGGGGCCCGGGATGGGGAAGGCGAGCAGTACTTC
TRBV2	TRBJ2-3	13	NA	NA	CASSPGTSGTQYF	TGTGCCAGCAGCCCCGGGACTTCTGGCACGCAGTATTTT
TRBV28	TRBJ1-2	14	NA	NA	CASLSQGRSYGYTF	TGTGCCAGCCTAAGTCAGGGTCGTAGCTATGGCTACACCTTC
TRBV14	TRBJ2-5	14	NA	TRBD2	CASSPGTSRETQYF	TGTGCCAGCAGCCCCGGGACTAGCAGAGAGACCCAGTACTTC
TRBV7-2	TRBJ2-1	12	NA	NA	CASSSYINEQFF	TGTGCCAGCAGCTCCTACATCAATGAGCAGTTCTTC
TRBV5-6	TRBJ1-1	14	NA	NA	CASSLGTVGTEAFF	TGTGCCAGCAGCTTGGGGACGGTGGGCACTGAAGCTTTCTTT
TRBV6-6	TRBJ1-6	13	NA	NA	CASSYSTDGPLHF	TGTGCCAGCAGTTACTCGACCGACGGACCCCTCCACTTT
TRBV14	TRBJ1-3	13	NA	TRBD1	CASSSRTGNTIYF	TGTGCCAGCAGCTCCCGGACAGGGAACACCATATATTTT
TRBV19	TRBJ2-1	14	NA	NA	CASSIDRSYNEQFF	TGTGCCAGTAGTATAGACAGGTCCTACAATGAGCAGTTCTTC